The entry below gives a single TCR beta chain sequence along with its context. Germline-derived CDR1 and CDR2 are SGHRS and YFSETQ. This CDR3 has 15 residues. The V segment lost 6 bases and the J segment 4 bases; nucleotides outside the gene matches: 11. Authors' methods: Reference gene primer amplification in the assay estimated nucleated cell counts. The protocol was immunoSEQ multiplex PCR, while the TCRdb copy is restricted to in-frame clones and leaves out a portion. The V and J calls and clone size were taken over from that table, and D and trimming were inferred from the DNA. The table has 70,000 to 80,000 clones, 86% seen once; the top ten hold roughly a sixth. This sample was taken from a study of blood T cell repertoires in COVID-19.

This receptor was obtained from an older man in a cohort sampled during active COVID-19. The sample consisted of peripheral blood. J is TRBJ2-5 and V is TRBV5-1; 8 bases map to TRBD2. In DNA form, the CDR3 reads TGCGCCAGCATCCCAAGACCGGGGGGGCGAGAGACCCAGTACTTC. Translated, it gives CASIPRPGGRETQYF.